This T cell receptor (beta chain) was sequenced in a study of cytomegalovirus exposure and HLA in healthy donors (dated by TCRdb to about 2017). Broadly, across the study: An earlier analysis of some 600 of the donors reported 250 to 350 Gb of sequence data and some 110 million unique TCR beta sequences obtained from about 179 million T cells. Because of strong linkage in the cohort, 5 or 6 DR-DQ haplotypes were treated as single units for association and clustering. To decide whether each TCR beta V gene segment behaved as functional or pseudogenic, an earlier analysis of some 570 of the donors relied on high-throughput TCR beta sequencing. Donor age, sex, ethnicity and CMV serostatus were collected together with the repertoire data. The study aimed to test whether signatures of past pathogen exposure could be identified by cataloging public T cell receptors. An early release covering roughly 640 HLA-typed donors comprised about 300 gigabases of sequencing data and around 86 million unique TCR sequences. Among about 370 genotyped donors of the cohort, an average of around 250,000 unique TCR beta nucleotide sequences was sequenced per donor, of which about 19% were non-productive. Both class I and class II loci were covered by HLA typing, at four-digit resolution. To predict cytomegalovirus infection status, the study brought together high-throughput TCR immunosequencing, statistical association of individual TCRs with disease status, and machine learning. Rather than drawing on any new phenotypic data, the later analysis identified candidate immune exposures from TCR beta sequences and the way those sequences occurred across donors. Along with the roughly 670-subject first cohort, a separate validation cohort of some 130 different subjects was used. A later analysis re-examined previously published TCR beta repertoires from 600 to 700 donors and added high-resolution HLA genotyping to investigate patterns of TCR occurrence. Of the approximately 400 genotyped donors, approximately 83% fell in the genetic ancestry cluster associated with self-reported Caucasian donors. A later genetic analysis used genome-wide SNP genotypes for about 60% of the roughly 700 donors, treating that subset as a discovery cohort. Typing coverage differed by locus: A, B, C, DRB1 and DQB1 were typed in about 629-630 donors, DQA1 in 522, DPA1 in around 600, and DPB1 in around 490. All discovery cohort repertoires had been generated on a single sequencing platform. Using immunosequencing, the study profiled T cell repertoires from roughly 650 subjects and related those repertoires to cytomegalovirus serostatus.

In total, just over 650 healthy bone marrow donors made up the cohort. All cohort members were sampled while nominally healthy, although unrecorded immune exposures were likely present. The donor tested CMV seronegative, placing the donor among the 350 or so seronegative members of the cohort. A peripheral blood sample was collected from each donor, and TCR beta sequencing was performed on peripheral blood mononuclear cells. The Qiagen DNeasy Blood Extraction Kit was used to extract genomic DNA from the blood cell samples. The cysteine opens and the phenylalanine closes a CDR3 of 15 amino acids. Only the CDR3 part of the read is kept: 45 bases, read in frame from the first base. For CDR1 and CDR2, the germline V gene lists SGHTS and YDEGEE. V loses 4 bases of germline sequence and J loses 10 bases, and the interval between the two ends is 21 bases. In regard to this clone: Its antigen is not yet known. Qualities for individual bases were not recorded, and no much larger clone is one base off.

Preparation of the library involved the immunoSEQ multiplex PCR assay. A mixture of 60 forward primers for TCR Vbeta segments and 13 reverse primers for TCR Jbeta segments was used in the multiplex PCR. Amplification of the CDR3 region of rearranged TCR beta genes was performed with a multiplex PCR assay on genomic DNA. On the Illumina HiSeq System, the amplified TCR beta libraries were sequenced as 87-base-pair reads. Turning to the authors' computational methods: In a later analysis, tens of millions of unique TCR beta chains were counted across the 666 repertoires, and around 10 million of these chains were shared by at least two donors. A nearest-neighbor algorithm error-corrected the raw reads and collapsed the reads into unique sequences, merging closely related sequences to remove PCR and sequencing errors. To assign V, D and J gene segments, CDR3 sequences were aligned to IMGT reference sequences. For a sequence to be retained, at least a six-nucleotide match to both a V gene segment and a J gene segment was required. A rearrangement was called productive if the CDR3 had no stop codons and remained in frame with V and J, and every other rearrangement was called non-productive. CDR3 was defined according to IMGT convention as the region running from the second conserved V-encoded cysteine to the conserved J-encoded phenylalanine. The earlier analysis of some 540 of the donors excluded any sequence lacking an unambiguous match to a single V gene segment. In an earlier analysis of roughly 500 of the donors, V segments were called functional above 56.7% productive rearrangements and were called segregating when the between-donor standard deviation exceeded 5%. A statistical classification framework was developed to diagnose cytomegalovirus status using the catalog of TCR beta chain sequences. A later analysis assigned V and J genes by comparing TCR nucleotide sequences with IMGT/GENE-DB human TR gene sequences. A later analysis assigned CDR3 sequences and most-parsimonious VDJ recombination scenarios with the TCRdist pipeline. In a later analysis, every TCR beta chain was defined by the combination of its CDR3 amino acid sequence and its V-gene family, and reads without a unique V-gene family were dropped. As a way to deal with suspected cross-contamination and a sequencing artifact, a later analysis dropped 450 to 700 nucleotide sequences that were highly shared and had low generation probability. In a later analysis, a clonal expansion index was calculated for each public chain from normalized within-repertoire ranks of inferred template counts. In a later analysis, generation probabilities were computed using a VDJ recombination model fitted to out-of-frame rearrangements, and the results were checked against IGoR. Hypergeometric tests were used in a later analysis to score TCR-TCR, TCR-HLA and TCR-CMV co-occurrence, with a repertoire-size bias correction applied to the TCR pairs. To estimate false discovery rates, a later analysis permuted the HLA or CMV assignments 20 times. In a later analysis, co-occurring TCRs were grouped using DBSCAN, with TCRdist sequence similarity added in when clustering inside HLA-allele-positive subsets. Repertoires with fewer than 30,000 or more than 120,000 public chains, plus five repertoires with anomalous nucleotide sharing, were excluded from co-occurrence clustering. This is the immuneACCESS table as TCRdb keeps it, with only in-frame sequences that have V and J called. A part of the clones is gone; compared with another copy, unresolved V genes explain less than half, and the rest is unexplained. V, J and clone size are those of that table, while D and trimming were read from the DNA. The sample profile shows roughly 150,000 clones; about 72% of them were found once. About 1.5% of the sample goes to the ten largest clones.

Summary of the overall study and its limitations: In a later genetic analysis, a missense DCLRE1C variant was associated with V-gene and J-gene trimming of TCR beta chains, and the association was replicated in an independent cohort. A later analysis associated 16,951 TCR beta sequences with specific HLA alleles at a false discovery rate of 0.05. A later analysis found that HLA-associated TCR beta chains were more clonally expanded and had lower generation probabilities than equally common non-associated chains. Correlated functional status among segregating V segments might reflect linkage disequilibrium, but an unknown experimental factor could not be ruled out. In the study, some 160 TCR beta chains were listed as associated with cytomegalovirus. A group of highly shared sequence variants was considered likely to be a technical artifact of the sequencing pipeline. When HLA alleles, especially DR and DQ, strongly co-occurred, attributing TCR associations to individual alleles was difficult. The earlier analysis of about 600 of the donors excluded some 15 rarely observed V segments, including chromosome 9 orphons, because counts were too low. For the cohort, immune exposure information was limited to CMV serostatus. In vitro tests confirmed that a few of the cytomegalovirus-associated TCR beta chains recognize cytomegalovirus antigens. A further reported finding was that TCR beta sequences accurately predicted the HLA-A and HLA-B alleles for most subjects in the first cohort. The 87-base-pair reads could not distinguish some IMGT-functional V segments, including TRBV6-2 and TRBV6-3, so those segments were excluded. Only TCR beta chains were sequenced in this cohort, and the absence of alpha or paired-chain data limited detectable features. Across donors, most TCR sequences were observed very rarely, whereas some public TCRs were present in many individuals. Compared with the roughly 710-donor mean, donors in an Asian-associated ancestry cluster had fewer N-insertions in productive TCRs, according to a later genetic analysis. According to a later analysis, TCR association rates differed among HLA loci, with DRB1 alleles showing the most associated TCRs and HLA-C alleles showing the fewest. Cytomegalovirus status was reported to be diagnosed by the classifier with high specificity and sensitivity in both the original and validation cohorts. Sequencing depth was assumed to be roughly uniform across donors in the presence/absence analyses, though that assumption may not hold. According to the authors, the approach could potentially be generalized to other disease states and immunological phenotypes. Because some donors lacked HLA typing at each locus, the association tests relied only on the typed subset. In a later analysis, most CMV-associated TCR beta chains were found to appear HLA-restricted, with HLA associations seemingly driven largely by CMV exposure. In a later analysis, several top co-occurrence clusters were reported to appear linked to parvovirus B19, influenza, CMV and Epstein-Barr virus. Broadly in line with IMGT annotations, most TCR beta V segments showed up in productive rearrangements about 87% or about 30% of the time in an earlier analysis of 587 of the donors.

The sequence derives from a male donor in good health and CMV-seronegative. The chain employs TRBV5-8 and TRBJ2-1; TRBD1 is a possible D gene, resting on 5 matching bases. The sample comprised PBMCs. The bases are TGTGCCAGCAGCCCCAGGGCTGGCAACGTAATCGAGCAGTTCTTC. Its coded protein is CASSPRAGNVIEQFF.